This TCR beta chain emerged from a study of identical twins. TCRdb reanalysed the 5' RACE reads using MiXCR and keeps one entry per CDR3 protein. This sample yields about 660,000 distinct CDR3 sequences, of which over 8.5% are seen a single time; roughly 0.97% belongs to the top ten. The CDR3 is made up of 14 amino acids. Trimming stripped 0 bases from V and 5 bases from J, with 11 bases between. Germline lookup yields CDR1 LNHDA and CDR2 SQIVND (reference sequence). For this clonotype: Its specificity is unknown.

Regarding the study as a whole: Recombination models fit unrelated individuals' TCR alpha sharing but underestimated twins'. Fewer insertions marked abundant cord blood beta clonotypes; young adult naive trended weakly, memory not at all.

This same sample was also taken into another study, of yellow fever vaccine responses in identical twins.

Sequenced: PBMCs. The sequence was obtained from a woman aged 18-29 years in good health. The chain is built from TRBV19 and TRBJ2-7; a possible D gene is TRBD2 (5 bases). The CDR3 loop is CASSIDGLANEQYF. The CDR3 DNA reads TGTGCCAGTAGTATAGATGGCTTAGCGAACGAGCAGTACTTC.